This T cell receptor (beta chain) was identified during a study of cytomegalovirus exposure and HLA in healthy donors. The overall study: The same platform was used for the roughly 120 validation repertoires and the 600 to 700 first-cohort repertoires, a later analysis reported.

The method was immunoSEQ multiplex PCR; TCRdb's version includes in-frame clones alone and lacks a portion of them. The repertoire holds just under 75,000 clones, with around 94% as singletons. V dropped 3 bases and J dropped 3; count of bases not matched to a gene: 8. Germline CDR1 is LNHNV and CDR2 is YYDKDF (reference sequence). The CDR3 runs 15 residues. Sequencing was done on a sample of PBMCs. The chain couples TRBV15 to TRBJ2-7; 7 bases are a match to TRBD1. The sequence derives from a woman younger than 35 in good health and CMV-seropositive. The CDR3 DNA follows: TGTGCCACCAGCAGTAGCCCGGGACAGATCTACGAGCAGTACTTC. This codes for CATSSSPGQIYEQYF.